The T cell receptor (beta chain) under discussion was sequenced for a study of shared clonotypes between healthy human individuals. Of note for this clone: Its target is unknown.

Trimming removed 5 bases from V and 10 bases from J, with 15 bases in between. This CDR3 region has 13 residues. Germline values: CDR1 SGHRS, CDR2 YFSETQ. Study-wide findings and caveats: When naive CD4 clonotypes were compared across a few donors, roughly 4.9% were shared.

Some 30,000 T cell genomes, or roughly 200 ng DNA, went into the sorted-subset replicate PCRs. TCRdb's copy holds only in-frame clones and misses some; the assay was immunoSEQ multiplex PCR. The sample consists of about 1 million clones, roughly 70% of them appearing once. Sequenced: memory CD4+ T cells sorted from blood. As to subset: CD45RA-negative fraction. The sequence came from a young man in good health. The gene calls are TRBV5-1 and TRBJ2-2; no clear D gene. CDR3 loop: CASSIPNEMELFF. The CDR3 DNA sequence: TGCGCCAGCAGTATACCCAACGAAATGGAGCTGTTTTTT.